This entry describes one T cell receptor beta chain. These data belong to a study of radiotherapy plus CTLA-4 blockade in lung cancer. Trimming shortened V by 4 bases and J by 5 bases, and 19 bases separated the two germline ends. This CDR3 comprises 16 residues. CDR1 and CDR2 from the germline V gene are SGHAT and FQNNGV. Sequencing was performed with immunoSEQ multiplex PCR; in TCRdb, only in-frame clones are kept and a portion is missing. Of tens of thousands of clones in the sample, approximately 75% were seen once. The source of this sequence is a human donor with non-small cell lung cancer that progressed on radiotherapy plus ipilimumab. The V and J genes are TRBV11-2 and TRBJ2-3; maybe TRBD2 (6 bases). The input for sequencing was peripheral blood, taken from a patient treated with radiotherapy plus ipilimumab. CDR3 sequence reads: CASSYRGAAARDTQYF. The CDR3 DNA reads TGTGCCAGCAGCTACCGCGGGGCCGCAGCGCGAGATACGCAGTATTTT.